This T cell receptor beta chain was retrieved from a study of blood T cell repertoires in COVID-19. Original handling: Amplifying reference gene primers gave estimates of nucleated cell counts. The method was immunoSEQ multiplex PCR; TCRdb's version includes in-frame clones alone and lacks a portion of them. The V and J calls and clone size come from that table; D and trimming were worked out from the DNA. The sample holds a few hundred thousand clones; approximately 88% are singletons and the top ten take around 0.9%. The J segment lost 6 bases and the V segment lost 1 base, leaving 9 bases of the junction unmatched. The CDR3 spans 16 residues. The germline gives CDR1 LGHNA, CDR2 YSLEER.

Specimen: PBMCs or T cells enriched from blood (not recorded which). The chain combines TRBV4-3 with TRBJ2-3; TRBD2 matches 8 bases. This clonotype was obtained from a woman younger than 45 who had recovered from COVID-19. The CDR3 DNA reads TGCGCCAGCAGCCAAGGAGTACGGGGGGGTCAGGATACGCAGTATTTT. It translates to CASSQGVRGGQDTQYF.